These 18 T cell receptor beta chains came from one sample sequenced in a study of blood T cell repertoires in COVID-19. TCRdb's table, derived via immunoSEQ multiplex PCR, lists solely in-frame clones and lacks some. The sample holds approximately 120,000 clones, about 85% seen once. Sequenced material: peripheral blood. These receptors were collected from a woman aged 80 or over with acute or convalescent COVID-19.

The sample holds a few counts of this clone. The V gene is TRBV6-5, the J gene TRBJ2-1, with 8 positions matching TRBD1. Germline CDR1 reads MNHEY; CDR2 reads SVGAGI. V dropped 7 bases and J dropped 3; count of bases not matched to a gene: 5. CDR3 size: 14 residues. The CDR3 DNA sequence: TGTGCCAGCAAGAGGGACAGGAACTACAATGAGCAGTTCTTC. Its protein product is CASKRDRNYNEQFF.

The chain recombines TRBV5-4 with TRBJ1-6, with a weak D call TRBD1 (5 bases). Trimming left V 1 base short and J 7 bases short, with 24 bases between. The CDR3 has 19 residues. The germline V gene has CDR1 SGHNT and CDR2 YYREEE (reference sequence). This CDR3 reads CASSLRSSFRGVVNSPLHF. The DNA for the CDR3 is TGTGCCAGCAGCTTGAGGAGCTCGTTCCGGGGGGTCGTCAATTCACCCCTCCACTTT.

The rearrangement links TRBV28 to TRBJ2-4; D is possibly TRBD1 (5 bases). Trimming took 6 bases from V and 0 from J, leaving 12 bases between them. Looked up from germline, CDR1 is MDHEN and CDR2 is SYDVKM. CDR3 length equals 15 residues. The CDR3 sequence is CASSLGGQAKNIQYF. Here the CDR3 DNA reads TGTGCCAGCAGCCTAGGCGGACAAGCCAAAAACATTCAGTACTTC.

V usage is TRBV3-1 (or the pseudogene TRBV3-2) and J usage is TRBJ1-1; tentative D call: TRBD1 (5 bases). The CDR3 runs to 14 residues. Germline CDR1 LGHDT, CDR2 YNNKEL (reference sequence). V gave up 0 bases and J gave up 10 bases, with 15 bases separating them. CDR3 nucleotide sequence: TGTGCCAGCAGCCAAGATCGCAGGGCTTTTATAGCTTTCTTT. Translating it yields CASSQDRRAFIAFF.

The J gene is TRBJ1-1, the V gene TRBV6-5; TRBD1 agrees at 7 bases. CDR1 is MNHEY, CDR2 SVGAGI, per germline. CDR3 size: 14 residues. CDR3 region: CAGGGDSMNTEAFF. CDR3 DNA sequence: TGTGCAGGAGGGGGCGATTCCATGAACACTGAAGCTTTCTTT.

The chain couples TRBV7-3 to TRBJ2-2; D possibly corresponds to TRBD1 (5 bases). Germline V gene data show CDR1 as SGHTA and CDR2 as FQGTGA. This CDR3 comprises 14 residues. Trimming removed 5 bases from V and 3 bases from J, with 10 bases in between. This chain's CDR3 is CASSLGRDTGELFF. In nucleotides, the CDR3 is TGTGCCAGCAGCCTCGGCAGGGACACCGGGGAGCTGTTTTTT.

This clone was seen ten or more times. The rearrangement uses TRBV2 and TRBJ1-1; 10 nucleotides line up with TRBD1. From germline, CDR1 is SNHLY and CDR2 FYNNEI. The V and J ends lost 7 bases and 4 bases, in that order; junction bases with no gene match: 6. The CDR3 is 14 amino acids. The CDR3 coding sequence is TGTGCCAGCATTCCCCGACAGGGGGCCACTGAAGCTTTCTTT. Encoded protein: CASIPRQGATEAFF. Full variable domain (rest looked up from reference TRBV2 and TRBJ1-1): EPEVTQTPSHQVTQMGQEVILRCVPISNHLYFYWYRQILGQKVEFLVSFYNNEISEKSEIFDDQFSVERPDGSNFTLKIRSTKLEDSAMYFCASIPRQGATEAFFGQGTRLTVV.

V usage is TRBV5-1 and J usage is TRBJ1-1; TRBD1 matches at 9 bases. The V gene end was trimmed by 2 bases and the J gene end by 4 bases; junction bases not matched to a gene: 9. This CDR3 has 16 residues. Germline lookup yields CDR1 SGHRS and CDR2 YFSETQ. CDR3 nucleotides: TGCGCCAGCAGCTTCGGAACAGGGGGCGTTGTCACTGAAGCTTTCTTT. It codes for CASSFGTGGVVTEAFF.

The rearrangement links TRBV6-5 to TRBJ2-5; weak D call: TRBD2 (6 bases). With 6 bases removed from V and 2 bases from J, the gap between germline ends came to 16 bases. Looked up from germline, CDR1 is MNHEY and CDR2 is SVGAGI. The CDR3 length is 15 residues. CDR3 in DNA: TGTGCCAGCAGCATTCCCGGGACTTCTCAAGAGACCCAGTACTTC. It encodes CASSIPGTSQETQYF.

The chain links TRBV28 to TRBJ1-1, with 9 nucleotides matching TRBD1. In germline, CDR1 is MDHEN, CDR2 SYDVKM. J gave up 11 bases and V 5 bases, and 15 bases lay outside the gene matches. The CDR3 loop spans 15 amino acids. CDR3 residues: CASSASQGAERGAFF. CDR3 nucleotides: TGTGCCAGCAGTGCCTCACAGGGGGCGGAGAGGGGGGCTTTCTTT.

The chain employs TRBV30 and TRBJ1-4, with D uncertain. Per the germline V gene, CDR1 is GTSNPN and CDR2 is SVGIG (reference sequence). CDR3 length equals 14 residues. Trimming pared 8 bases from V and 0 bases from J, leaving 13 bases between. CDR3 DNA: TGTGCCGGGCCTTCAGCCGCAACTAATGAAAAACTGTTTTTT. It translates to CAGPSAATNEKLFF.

This clone has a single count. This chain uses TRBV27 with TRBJ2-2; no clear D gene. Trimming removed 5 bases from V and 1 base from J, with 14 bases in between. The CDR3 is 16 residues long. CDR1 is MNHEY, CDR2 SMNVEV, per germline (reference sequence). CDR3 protein: CASSTGPRRNTGELFF. The CDR3 nucleotides read TGTGCCAGCAGTACTGGGCCGAGACGGAACACCGGGGAGCTGTTTTTT.

The chain employs TRBV24-1 and TRBJ2-5, with D possibly TRBD1 on 6 matching bases. V lost 7 bases, J lost 2 bases, and 7 bases lay in between. The CDR3 contains 12 residues. The germline CDR1 and CDR2 sequences are KGHDR and SFDVKD. CDR3 loop: CATRGTQETQYF. In DNA form, the CDR3 reads TGTGCCACCAGGGGGACACAAGAGACCCAGTACTTC.

The CDR3 DNA follows: TGCAGCGGCGTAAGCTCTGGAAACACCATATATTTT. Encoded protein: CSGVSSGNTIYF. The V and J genes are TRBV29-1 and TRBJ1-3, with D unclear. Trimming took off 7 bases at V and 0 bases at J, with 7 bases between the two ends. Germline V gene sequence: CDR1 SQVTM, CDR2 ANQGSEA. This CDR3 is built from 12 residues.

This clone was seen just once. The chain is built from TRBV13 and TRBJ2-3; 9 bases are shared with TRBD1. V gave up 2 bases and J gave up 5 bases; unmatched junction bases: 5. Germline V gene lookup returns CDR1 PRHDT and CDR2 FYEKMQ (reference sequence). CDR3 length: 15 amino acids. The CDR3 coding sequence is TGTGCCAGCAGCTTACGGGACAGGGCGCAAGATACGCAGTATTTT. Amino acids: CASSLRDRAQDTQYF. Filled out from reference TRBV13 and TRBJ2-3, the complete variable domain reads AAGVIQSPRHLIKEKRETATLKCYPIPRHDTVYWYQQGPGQDPQFLISFYEKMQSDKGSIPDRFSAQQFSDYHSELNMSSLELGDSALYFCASSLRDRAQDTQYFGPGTRLTVL.

The V gene is TRBV10-1, the J gene TRBJ1-1, with 8 positions matching TRBD1. Germline V lookup: CDR1 WNHNN, CDR2 SYGVQD (reference sequence). The CDR3 sequence is 13 residues long. Trimming cost V 6 bases and J 3 bases; bases outside gene matches: 3. CDR3 in amino acids: CASRQTGDTEAFF. The DNA for the CDR3 is TGCGCCAGCAGACAGACAGGGGACACTGAAGCTTTCTTT.

This chain joins TRBV6-9 and TRBJ1-1, with 7 bases fitting TRBD1. The ends lost 0 bases at V and 11 bases at J; junction bases unmatched: 18. This CDR3 comprises 17 residues. CDR1 and CDR2 from the germline V gene are MNHGY and SVAAGI. CDR3 DNA sequence: TGTGCCAGCAGTTATTCTCCCTCCCGCGGCAGGGGGTGGTTGGCTTTCTTT. Its protein is CASSYSPSRGRGWLAFF.

This clone has only one observation. This chain links TRBV7-9 with TRBJ2-7; 9 bases agree with TRBD1. Looked up from germline, CDR1 is SEHNR and CDR2 is FQNEAQ (reference sequence). V dropped 6 bases and J dropped 5; count of bases not matched to a gene: 14. This CDR3 is 16 amino acids long. The DNA of the CDR3 is TGTGCCAGCAGTGCAACCGGGACAGGGTCCCCTCACGAGCAGTACTTC. This codes for CASSATGTGSPHEQYF.